This TCR beta chain was captured in a study of technical replicates of blood from several donors listed by TCRdb under 2017. About this clone: Its specific antigen is unknown. Qualities for individual bases were not recorded, and no much larger clone is one base off.

The germline V gene sets CDR1 to SGHTA and CDR2 to FQGNSA. V is shortened by 5 bases, J by 0 bases, and the region joining them spans 9 bases. Including the terminal cysteine and phenylalanine, the CDR3 comprises 14 residues. This entry keeps only the CDR3 DNA: 42 bases, framed from base 1. Preparation of the library involved the immunoSEQ multiplex PCR assay. The table was pulled from immuneACCESS by TCRdb, which kept in-frame rearrangements only. Such tables lose some clones; where checked, under half of the loss comes from unresolved V genes, and the rest has no known cause. In all, the sample holds about 79,000 clones, and 75% to 95% of those were seen once. The top ten clonotypes cover about 0.38% of the sample.

This sequence uses TRBV7-2 and TRBJ2-3, with TRBD1 tentatively as D gene (6 bases match). Sequences were obtained from T cells isolated from PBMCs. The sequence derives from a human donor in good health. Some clones in this sample may be carry-over from other donors' samples. The CDR3 protein is CASSPDSSTDTQYF. The DNA is as follows: TGTGCCAGCAGCCCGGACAGTAGCACAGATACGCAGTATTTT.